Listed below are T cell receptor beta chains from one sample, sequenced in a study of graft-versus-host responses after intestinal transplantation. Some clones are missing from TCRdb's copy, which holds only in-frame ones; the method was immunoSEQ multiplex PCR. The table shows about 3,900 clones, with 75% to 85% occurring only once. The material sequenced was ileum tissue, taken around 95 weeks after intestinal transplant. These receptors were collected from a human patient who received an intestinal transplant, so some T cells may come from the graft donor. Both conserved end residues are part of each CDR3.

>TRBV18|TRBJ2-1
CASSPGRNEQFF
>TRBV2|TRBJ1-1
CASSKGQNTEAFF
>TRBV5-6|TRBJ1-2
CASSLPGYGYTF
>TRBV4-1|TRBJ1-2
CASSQESSYGYTF
>TRBV5-6|TRBJ2-1
CASSSWAAYNEQFF
>TRBV19|TRBJ2-1
CASSIGLSSYNEQFF
>TRBV18|TRBJ2-3
CASSTEGDTQYF
>TRBV5-1|TRBJ2-1
CASSASSGGYNEQFF
>TRBV5-6|TRBJ2-7
CASTTKRGASLYEQYF
>TRBV5-7|TRBJ2-5
CASRGRGGPLETQYF
>TRBV6-5|TRBJ1-2
CASSYSPGDFLGYTF
>TRBV30|TRBJ1-2
CAWSVQFGGYTF
>TRBV13|TRBJ1-1
CASSSGLRGTEAFF
>TRBV9|TRBJ2-3
CASSVGISGAGDTQYF
>TRBV29-1|TRBJ2-1
CSVGQGITNEQFF
>TRBV30|TRBJ1-2
CAWNPGGPFYGYTF
>TRBV4-2|TRBJ2-1
CASSQDRGGVNEQFF
>TRBV5-6|TRBJ2-7
CASSPLTGNRYEQYF
>TRBV6-1|TRBJ2-3
CASRYSGTATDTQYF
>TRBV7-4|TRBJ1-2
CASSRTRTENYGYTF
>TRBV7-8|TRBJ1-1
CASSLGGARDTEAFF
>TRBV6-6|TRBJ2-2
CASRIRDLRGELFF
>TRBV11-1|TRBJ1-2
CASSSCLKAGKIYGYTF